This T cell receptor beta chain was recorded in a study of blood T cell repertoires in COVID-19. On the study more broadly: Samples representing acute and convalescent COVID-19 were sourced from the United States, Italy and Spain. PBMCs, B-cell-depleted T cells, or T cells provided the cDNA or gDNA that made up the material.

Authors' data handling: By means of reference gene primer amplification, nucleated cell counts were estimated. The data were produced by immunoSEQ multiplex PCR, yet TCRdb's version contains in-frame clones alone and is incomplete. The V and J calls and the clone size are those of that table, but D and trimming were determined from the DNA. The sample has about 87,000 clones, around three quarters seen once; the top ten hold around 4%. The CDR3 extends over 13 amino acids. The sequenced sample was peripheral blood. The J gene is TRBJ1-4, the V gene TRBV21-1. TRBV21-1 is termed a pseudogene. The origin of this receptor is a woman aged 50 to 60 with acute or convalescent COVID-19. The CDR3 loop reads CASKRASNEKLFF. CDR3 bases: TGTGCCAGTAAGAGGGCCTCAAATGAAAAACTGTTTTTT.